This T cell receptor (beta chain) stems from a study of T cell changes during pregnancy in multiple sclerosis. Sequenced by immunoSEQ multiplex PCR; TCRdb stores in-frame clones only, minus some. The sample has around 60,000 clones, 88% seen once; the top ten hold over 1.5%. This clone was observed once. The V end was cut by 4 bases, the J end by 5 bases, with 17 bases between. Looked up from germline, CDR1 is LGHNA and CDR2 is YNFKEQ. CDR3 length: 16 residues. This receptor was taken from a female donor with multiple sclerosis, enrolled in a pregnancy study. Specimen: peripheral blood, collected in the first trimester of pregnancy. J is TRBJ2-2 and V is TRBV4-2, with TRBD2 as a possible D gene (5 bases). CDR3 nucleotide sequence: TGTGCCAGCAGCCGCTGGCGGGCAGGAGATACCGGGGAGCTGTTTTTT. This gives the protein CASSRWRAGDTGELFF.